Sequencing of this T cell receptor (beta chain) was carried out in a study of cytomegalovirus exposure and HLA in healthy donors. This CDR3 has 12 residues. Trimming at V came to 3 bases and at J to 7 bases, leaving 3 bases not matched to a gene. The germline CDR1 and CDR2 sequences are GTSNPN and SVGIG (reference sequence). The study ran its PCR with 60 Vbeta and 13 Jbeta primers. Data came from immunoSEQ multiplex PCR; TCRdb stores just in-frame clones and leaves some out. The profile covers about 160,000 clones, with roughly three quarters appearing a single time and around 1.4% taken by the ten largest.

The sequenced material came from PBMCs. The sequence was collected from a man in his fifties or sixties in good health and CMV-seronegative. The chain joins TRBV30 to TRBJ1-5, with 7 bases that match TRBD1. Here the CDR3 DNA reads TGTGCCTGGAGGAAACAGGGGCAGCCCCAGCATTTT. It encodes CAWRKQGQPQHF.